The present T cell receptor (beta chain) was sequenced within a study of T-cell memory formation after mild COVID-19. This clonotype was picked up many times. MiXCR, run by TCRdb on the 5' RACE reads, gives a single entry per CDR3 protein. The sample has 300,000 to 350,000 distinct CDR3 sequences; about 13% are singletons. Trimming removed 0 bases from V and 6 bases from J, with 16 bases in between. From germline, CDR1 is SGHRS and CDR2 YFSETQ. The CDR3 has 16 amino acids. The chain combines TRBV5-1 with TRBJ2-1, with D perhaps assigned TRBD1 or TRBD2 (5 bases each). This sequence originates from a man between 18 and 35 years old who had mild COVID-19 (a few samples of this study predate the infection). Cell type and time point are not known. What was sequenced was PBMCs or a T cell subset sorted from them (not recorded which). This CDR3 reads CASSLASGQTSNEQFF. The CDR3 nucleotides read TGCGCCAGCAGCTTGGCTTCGGGGCAGACCAGCAATGAGCAGTTCTTC. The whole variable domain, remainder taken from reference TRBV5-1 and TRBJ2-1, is KAGVTQTPRYLIKTRGQQVTLSCSPISGHRSVSWYQQTPGQGLQFLFEYFSETQRNKGNFPGRFSGRQFSNSRSEMNVSTLELGDSALYLCASSLASGQTSNEQFFGPGTRLTVL.